The 17 T cell receptor beta chains given below trace back to one sample, sequenced in a study of ipilimumab plus nivolumab after autologous stem cell transplantation (dated by TCRdb to about 2021). Receptor amplification or capture employed the immunoSEQ multiplex PCR assay. TCRdb's version of the immuneACCESS table is confined to in-frame rearrangements and falls short of the full clone set. An unresolved V gene accounts for under half of the shortfall where checked; the remainder is of unknown origin. This sample is represented by around 84,000 clones; approximately 83% of them were singletons. The ten largest clones represent under 2.5% of the sample. Sequenced material: PBMCs, taken in a trial of ipilimumab plus nivolumab as post-transplant consolidation. These receptors came from a male donor with diffuse large B-cell lymphoma.

Remarks on this clone: The junction shows a germline mismatch at one end, possibly a read error. The chain recombines TRBV29-1 with TRBJ2-2; 7 nucleotides align to TRBD2. The CDR3 runs to 12 residues. The germline CDR1 and CDR2 sequences are SQVTM and ANQGSEA. The CDR3 loop reads CGGRVGNGELFF. DNA for the CDR3: TGTGGGGGGAGGGTAGGAAACGGGGAGCTGTTTTTT.

Comments on this clone: Compared with germline, one end of the junction differs, possibly owing to a read error. The rearrangement uses TRBV6-5 and TRBJ1-4, with D hard to call. Germline CDR1 is MNHEY and CDR2 is SVGAGI. The CDR3 length is 15 residues. The CDR3 spells CASTYQSGLNEKLFF. The CDR3 nucleotides are TGTGCCAGCACTTACCAGAGTGGCCTTAATGAAAAACTGTTTTTT.

V is TRBV28 and J is TRBJ1-2; D call uncertain. The CDR3 is 12 residues long. CDR1 MDHEN and CDR2 SYDVKM come from the germline V gene. Trimming pared 3 bases from V and 2 bases from J, leaving 4 bases between. The CDR3 coding sequence is TGTGCCAGCAGTTTGCTAAACTATGGCTACACCTTC. Protein: CASSLLNYGYTF.

The chain has TRBV27 and TRBJ2-1, with 11 bases that match TRBD2. The V and J ends lost 8 bases and 10 bases, in that order; junction bases with no gene match: 22. The CDR3 is 18 amino acids. Germline V lookup: CDR1 MNHEY, CDR2 SMNVEV (reference sequence). Here the CDR3 reads CASLPSSGGSPTHPEQFF. CDR3 nucleotide sequence: TGTGCCAGCCTCCCTTCTAGCGGGGGGTCCCCAACCCATCCAGAGCAGTTCTTC.

J is TRBJ1-6 and V is TRBV30; D is uncertain. Per the germline V gene, CDR1 is GTSNPN and CDR2 is SVGIG (reference sequence). Trimming took 8 bases from V and 7 from J, leaving 15 bases between them. This CDR3 has 13 residues. In DNA form, the CDR3 reads TGTGCCGGCCGGGAACAGTTAAATTCACCCCTCCACTTT. Translating it yields CAGREQLNSPLHF.

This clone was counted once. The V and J genes are TRBV19 and TRBJ2-3; 10 bases map to TRBD1. Germline CDR1 LNHDA, CDR2 SQIVND (reference sequence). The CDR3 contains 16 residues. The V and J ends lost 9 bases and 4 bases, in that order; junction bases with no gene match: 13. The CDR3 here is CASSETGGKLADTQYF. The DNA for the CDR3 is TGTGCCAGCTCTGAGACAGGGGGCAAGTTAGCAGATACGCAGTATTTT.

The chain carries TRBV27 and TRBJ2-2; D is perhaps TRBD1 (5 bases). The CDR3 runs 15 residues. The V and J ends lost 6 bases and 8 bases respectively, with 19 bases between them. Germline values: CDR1 MNHEY, CDR2 SMNVEV (reference sequence). Written as DNA, the CDR3 is TGTGCCAGCAGCGCCCAGTGGGGCCCTGGGGGGGAGCTGTTTTTT. Residues: CASSAQWGPGGELFF.

This chain links TRBV11-2 with TRBJ2-7, with 13 bases identical to TRBD2. Unmatched junction bases numbered 3, after V lost 5 bases and J lost 2 bases. Germline V gene sequence: CDR1 SGHAT, CDR2 FQNNGV. This CDR3 contains 15 residues. The CDR3 nucleotides read TGTGCCAGCAGCCCGGGGACTAGCGGGGCCTACGAGCAGTACTTC. Its translation: CASSPGTSGAYEQYF.

The chain recombines TRBV7-8 with TRBJ1-2, with D uncertain. V dropped 1 base and J dropped 7 bases, with 13 bases sitting between them. The CDR3 length is 14 residues. The germline V gene has CDR1 SGHVS and CDR2 FQNEAQ. CDR3 nucleotides: TGTGCCAGCAGCTTAGTCCGGTCGGTGGCTGGCTACACCTTC. It translates to CASSLVRSVAGYTF.

This clone was found a few times. The chain carries TRBV5-1 and TRBJ1-1; maybe TRBD1 (5 bases). V was trimmed by 4 bases and J by 0 bases, leaving 13 bases between them. CDR1 and CDR2 (germline): SGHRS, YFSETQ. This CDR3 has 15 residues. Written as DNA, the CDR3 is TGCGCCAGCAGCGCCGTGGGGGGGATGAACACTGAAGCTTTCTTT. This sequence encodes CASSAVGGMNTEAFF.

The chain joins TRBV30 to TRBJ1-5; D is uncertain. Looked up from germline, CDR1 is GTSNPN and CDR2 is SVGIG (reference sequence). CDR3 size: 13 residues. V lost 5 bases, J lost 4 bases, and 12 bases lay in between. The CDR3 reads CAWRKSGNQPQHF. The CDR3 DNA follows: TGTGCCTGGCGAAAATCGGGGAATCAGCCCCAGCATTTT.

The gene calls are TRBV6-1 and TRBJ1-6; 7 bases are a match to TRBD1. Germline V gene lookup returns CDR1 MNHNS and CDR2 SASEGT. This CDR3 spans 14 amino acids. The V gene end was trimmed by 7 bases and the J gene end by 6 bases; junction bases not matched to a gene: 6. The CDR3 here is CASTLGTANSPLHF. In nucleotides, the CDR3 is TGTGCCAGCACTCTGGGGACAGCTAATTCACCCCTCCACTTT.

This chain connects TRBV18 to TRBJ1-1; tentatively, D is TRBD1 (5 bases). Per the germline V gene, CDR1 is KGHSH and CDR2 is LQKENI. CDR3 size: 15 residues. V was shortened by 4 bases and J by 5 bases, with 17 bases between the two germline ends. CDR3 sequence reads: CASSLYSRGGTEAFF. CDR3 DNA: TGTGCCAGCTCACTATATTCTAGGGGAGGTACTGAAGCTTTCTTT.

The V gene is TRBV12-5, the J gene TRBJ1-5, with 8 bases identical to TRBD1. The CDR3 runs 17 residues. Germline CDR1 and CDR2: LGHNT and FRNRAP. Losses at the gene ends were 4 bases for V and 0 bases for J; bases not matched to a gene: 8. The CDR3 is CASGSGQGRPSNQPQHF. CDR3 DNA sequence: TGTGCTAGTGGTTCAGGACAGGGCCGCCCTAGCAATCAGCCCCAGCATTTT.

There are a few counts of this clone. This chain connects TRBV30 to TRBJ1-5, with TRBD1 as a possible D gene (5 bases). Trimming took 1 base from V and 1 from J, leaving 14 bases between them. Looked up from germline, CDR1 is GTSNPN and CDR2 is SVGIG (reference sequence). The CDR3 extends over 16 amino acids. CDR3 protein: CAWSGFEGPSNQPQHF. CDR3 sequence (DNA): TGTGCCTGGAGTGGATTCGAGGGACCGAGCAATCAGCCCCAGCATTTT.

This clone occurred once. The chain uses TRBV7-9 and TRBJ2-7; 8 nucleotides agree with TRBD1. In germline, CDR1 is SEHNR, CDR2 FQNEAQ (reference sequence). Unmatched junction bases numbered 5, after V lost 1 base and J lost 6 bases. The CDR3 is 14 amino acids. The CDR3 here is CASSLDRGTGEQYF. CDR3 sequence (DNA): TGTGCCAGCAGCTTAGACAGGGGGACTGGCGAGCAGTACTTC.

The chain carries TRBV19 and TRBJ1-2; D remains ambiguous. The germline CDR1 and CDR2 sequences are LNHDA and SQIVND (reference sequence). Trimming pared 1 base from V and 5 bases from J, leaving 8 bases between. The CDR3 length is 13 residues. The CDR3 region is CASSIGARYGYTF. CDR3 DNA: TGTGCCAGTAGTATAGGTGCCAGGTATGGCTACACCTTC. The complete variable domain, with remaining parts taken from reference TRBV19 and TRBJ1-2, reads DGGITQSPKYLFRKEGQNVTLSCEQNLNHDAMYWYRQDPGQGLRLIYYSQIVNDFQKGDIAEGYSVSREKKESFPLTVTSAQKNPTAFYLCASSIGARYGYTFGSGTRLTVV.